The rows below give T cell receptor beta chains drawn from one sample of a study of OX40 agonist ivuxolimab in advanced cancers. Clones were sequenced by immunoSEQ multiplex PCR, and TCRdb holds only the in-frame ones, with some missing. The sample lists just over 95,000 clones, roughly 90% occurring once. The source material was CD4+ or CD8+ T cells sorted from blood, sampled in a trial of the OX40 agonist ivuxolimab. The receptors were sampled from an adult with an advanced solid tumor such as melanoma, head and neck, liver or kidney cancer. Each CDR3 is given with its conserved first and last residue. Each record gives: D gene, clone size, J gene, V gene, CDR3 DNA, CDR3 protein. D genes are given only for firm matches. The listing skips clone size in some rows; elsewhere it reads once, few, many or a size class.

>-|-|TRBJ2-1|TRBV2
TGTGCCACCTCTCCGAGGGCGGGTAACAATGAGCAGTTCTTC
CATSPRAGNNEQFF
>-|-|TRBJ1-2|TRBV19
TGTGCCAGTAGTATAGAGTCCCGCGGCGCTTCTAGGGGCTACACCTTC
CASSIESRGASRGYTF
>-|-|TRBJ1-1|TRBV5-1
TGCGCCAGCAGCTTGGAAGGCTTCATGAACACTGAAGCTTTCTTT
CASSLEGFMNTEAFF
>TRBD1|-|TRBJ1-1|TRBV5-1
TGCGCCAGCAGCTTGGTTGGGGACAGGAACACTGAAGCTTTCTTT
CASSLVGDRNTEAFF
>TRBD1|-|TRBJ2-7|TRBV9
TGTGCCAGCAGCTCAACCCAGGGGGCTCGGGAGCAGTACTTC
CASSSTQGAREQYF
>-|few|TRBJ2-2|TRBV27
TGTGCCACCTCAAAGGTGAACACCGGGGAGCTGTTTTTT
CATSKVNTGELFF
>-|-|TRBJ2-5|TRBV5-1
TGCGCCAGCAGCTTGGCCTTTGGAGCGGGCGAGACCCAGTACTTC
CASSLAFGAGETQYF
>-|few|TRBJ1-6|TRBV19
TGTGCCAGTTCGACAGGTCCGTTTTCACCCCTCCACTTT
CASSTGPFSPLHF
>TRBD2|-|TRBJ2-3|TRBV5-4
TGTGCCAGCAGCTTGGCTCCTAGCGGATCTAGCACAGATACGCAGTATTTT
CASSLAPSGSSTDTQYF
>TRBD1|-|TRBJ1-2|TRBV6-1
TGTGCCAGCAGAGGGACAGGGGTGAAAGGCTACACCTTC
CASRGTGVKGYTF
>-|-|TRBJ1-3|TRBV19
TGTGCCAGTAGTATTGCGGGGCAAACCTCTGGAAACACCATATATTTT
CASSIAGQTSGNTIYF
>-|once|TRBJ2-1|TRBV29-1
TGCAGCGTTGAAACCAGGGAGGCCCAGTTCTTC
CSVETREAQFF
>-|-|TRBJ2-7|TRBV5-4
TGTGCCAGCAGCTTGGATTGGGGGAGCGACGAGCAGTACTTC
CASSLDWGSDEQYF
>-|-|TRBJ1-1|TRBV28
TGTGCCAGCAGTCTGGGGACCGAATATACTGAAGCTTTCTTT
CASSLGTEYTEAFF
>TRBD2|-|TRBJ2-2|TRBV12-5
TGTGCTAGCACAATAACTAGCGAGGGATGGGGGGAGCTGTTTTTT
CASTITSEGWGELFF
>TRBD2|-|TRBJ2-1|TRBV5-1
TGCGCCAGCAGCTCTAAATGGACTAGCGGGGGGGCCGGCTACAATGAGCAGTTCTTC
CASSSKWTSGGAGYNEQFF
>TRBD2|-|TRBJ2-1|TRBV5-1
TGCGCCAGCAACGGGGGTAGCGGGGGAAGCTCCTACAATGAGCAGTTCTTC
CASNGGSGGSSYNEQFF
>-|few|TRBJ2-3|TRBV11-3
TGTGCCAGCAGCCCGCTGAAAAATACGCAGTATTTT
CASSPLKNTQYF